This passage covers 14 T cell receptor beta chains from one sample sequenced in a study of T cell repertoires in cytomegalovirus infection. TCRdb used MiXCR to reprocess the reads, holding one entry per CDR3 protein. Altogether hundreds of thousands of distinct CDR3 sequences are present, roughly a quarter being singletons, with the ten largest covering 7.5% to 9%. What was sequenced was CD8+ T cells from PBMCs. Every receptor here comes from a human donor in good health (CMV status not recorded). Some clones in this sample may be carry-over from other donors' samples.

This clonotype was observed many times. The chain recombines TRBV7-6 with TRBJ2-5; no definite D call. The germline V gene has CDR1 SGHVS and CDR2 FNYEAQ. CDR3 length equals 14 residues. Trimming pared 5 bases from V and 2 bases from J, leaving 12 bases between. The CDR3 reads CASSATNPQETQYF. The CDR3, as DNA: TGTGCCAGCAGCGCGACAAACCCTCAAGAGACCCAGTACTTC.

CDR3: CASSWGAGPHSTDTQYF. The DNA of the CDR3 is TGTGCCAGCAGTTGGGGAGCGGGGCCCCATAGCACAGATACGCAGTATTTT. V is TRBV6-1 and J is TRBJ2-3, with 7 bases aligning to TRBD2. The CDR3 covers 17 residues. V lost 5 bases to trimming and J lost 0 bases; unmatched junction nucleotides: 11. Germline V gene lookup returns CDR1 MNHNS and CDR2 SASEGT.

This clonotype was counted a few times. This rearrangement joins TRBV29-1 to TRBJ1-3; D unresolved. Trimming removed 4 bases from V and 0 bases from J, with 4 bases in between. Germline V CDR1 and CDR2: SQVTM, ANQGSEA. The CDR3 is 12 residues long. The CDR3 here is CSVGDSGNTIYF. CDR3 nucleotides: TGCAGCGTTGGCGACTCTGGAAACACCATATATTTT.

This clonotype was seen a handful of times. V usage is TRBV19 and J usage is TRBJ1-1, with D unclear. CDR3 length equals 15 residues. Per the germline V gene, CDR1 is LNHDA and CDR2 is SQIVND (reference sequence). Trimming took off 7 bases at V and 1 base at J, with 16 bases between the two ends. The CDR3 DNA is TGTGCCAGTACTACCTCCCCGGCCGGGAACACTGAAGCTTTCTTT. Its protein product is CASTTSPAGNTEAFF.

This clonotype appeared a few times. The genes are TRBV20-1 and TRBJ2-1, with 11 bases lining up with TRBD1. Trimming cost V 5 bases and J 9 bases; bases outside gene matches: 15. Per germline, CDR1 DFQATT and CDR2 SNEGSKA (reference sequence). The CDR3 has 16 residues. CDR3 coding DNA: TGCAGTGCTCTGGGACAGGGGGAGAATCTTAGGGGTGAGCAGTTCTTC. Its translation is CSALGQGENLRGEQFF.

The chain links TRBV14 to TRBJ2-7; D not resolved. The germline CDR1 and CDR2 sequences are SGHDN and FVKESK. V was pared by 5 bases and J by 1 base, with 12 bases between. There are 14 residues in the CDR3. Written as DNA, the CDR3 is TGTGCCAGCAGCGCCTACGGGCCGTCCTACGAGCAGTACTTC. It specifies CASSAYGPSYEQYF.

This clonotype was seen more than once but under ten times. In DNA, the CDR3 is TGTGCCAGCAGTGCCTTCGGGACAGGGGGTCTGAACACTGAAGCTTTCTTT. Protein product: CASSAFGTGGLNTEAFF. The chain joins TRBV2 to TRBJ1-1; TRBD1 matches at 11 bases. This CDR3 is 17 amino acids long. V was clipped by 4 bases and J by 0 bases; unmatched bases: 7. CDR1 and CDR2 from the germline V gene are SNHLY and FYNNEI.

CDR3 amino acids: CASSPLGSSYNEQFF. CDR3 DNA: TGTGCCAGCAGCCCCTTAGGGAGCTCCTACAATGAGCAGTTCTTC. This chain links TRBV7-3 with TRBJ2-1; D may be TRBD2 (5 bases). The CDR3 sequence is 15 residues long. In germline, CDR1 is SGHTA, CDR2 FQGTGA. Between the trimmed V and J ends, which lost 5 bases and 0 bases, there was a span of 11 bases.

The V and J genes are TRBV28 and TRBJ2-7, with 7 bases that match TRBD2. CDR1 and CDR2 from the germline V gene are MDHEN and SYDVKM. This CDR3 contains 16 residues. V was pared by 5 bases and J by 3 bases, with 13 bases of the junction left unmatched. CDR3 nucleotides: TGTGCCAGCAGTCCATCCTACGGGCTAGCGGTCTACGAGCAGTACGTC. Translated, it gives CASSPSYGLAVYEQYV.

This clonotype was seen more than once but under ten times. The gene calls are TRBV27 and TRBJ2-3, with no clear D. V was pared by 5 bases and J by 0 bases, with 9 bases between. Germline V gene lookup returns CDR1 MNHEY and CDR2 SMNVEV (reference sequence). The CDR3 length is 14 residues. CDR3 region: CASSRRISTDTQYF. The CDR3 DNA is TGTGCCAGCAGTAGAAGGATCAGCACAGATACGCAGTATTTT.

This clonotype was observed at least ten times. The rearrangement links TRBV7-9 to TRBJ2-7; weak D call: TRBD1 (6 bases). The V end lost 8 bases, the J end lost 2 bases, and 13 bases lay between the germline ends. Germline V gene data show CDR1 as SEHNR and CDR2 as FQNEAQ (reference sequence). This CDR3 comprises 13 residues. CDR3: CASLGGFTYEQYF. The CDR3 DNA sequence: TGTGCCAGCCTAGGGGGATTTACCTACGAGCAGTACTTC. The entire variable domain, with the rest obtained from reference TRBV7-9 and TRBJ2-7, is as follows: DTGVSQNPRHKITKRGQNVTFRCDPISEHNRLYWYRQTLGQGPEFLTYFQNEAQLEKSRLLSDRFSAERPKGSFSTLEIQRTEQGDSAMYLCASLGGFTYEQYFGPGTRLTVT.

The genes are TRBV2 and TRBJ2-2; 9 positions agree with TRBD2. The CDR3 totals 17 residues. V dropped 5 bases and J dropped 4; count of bases not matched to a gene: 11. Germline V gene sequence: CDR1 SNHLY, CDR2 FYNNEI. The CDR3 DNA sequence: TGTGCCAGCAGTTCTTTGGGTAGCGGGGGTCTCACCGGGGAGCTGTTTTTT. It yields the protein CASSSLGSGGLTGELFF.

This sequence joins TRBV5-1 and TRBJ1-2; D is undetermined. Germline V CDR1 and CDR2: SGHRS, YFSETQ. There are 13 residues in the CDR3. V dropped 1 base and J dropped 7 bases, with 11 bases sitting between them. The CDR3 coding sequence is TGCGCCAGCAGCTTGACAGACGTGCGTGGCTACACCTTC. This translates into CASSLTDVRGYTF.

This clonotype was counted between two and nine times. The rearrangement uses TRBV20-1 and TRBJ1-1; 10 nucleotides agree with TRBD1. Germline-derived CDR1 and CDR2 are DFQATT and SNEGSKA (reference sequence). The CDR3 extends over 16 amino acids. Trimming cost V 1 base and J 0 bases; bases outside gene matches: 5. CDR3 nucleotide sequence: TGCAGTGCTAGAGTCAGGACAGGGGGAATGAACACTGAAGCTTTCTTT. It codes for CSARVRTGGMNTEAFF.